This T cell receptor (beta chain) comes out of a study of blood T cells in healthy people across ages. The V end lost 5 bases, the J end lost 11 bases, and 12 bases lay between the germline ends. CDR1 is MDHEN and CDR2 is SYDVKM in the germline V gene. The CDR3 covers 11 residues. It was with a sample-barcoded 5' primer and a J-beta primer mix that a second PCR of roughly 6 to 12 cycles was run. TCRdb fed the 5' RACE reads into MiXCR, producing one record per CDR3 protein. Of 780,000 or so distinct CDR3 sequences listed, roughly 56% are singletons. What was sequenced was blood. This sequence was found in a man aged 35-49 years in good health. The rearrangement uses TRBV28 and TRBJ1-1, with D unresolved. In nucleotides, the CDR3 is TGTGCCAGCAGTCCAGGCGGGAGGGCTTTCTTT. It encodes CASSPGGRAFF.